This T cell receptor (beta chain) was recorded in a study of T-cell reconstitution after alpha-beta-depleted transplantation in children. The CDR3 has 11 residues. V was clipped by 5 bases and J by 5 bases, with 4 bases between them. Study conclusions and caveats: Several hundred rapidly expanded clones from non-depleted graft cells reportedly supplied alpha-beta T cells about two months post-transplant. T-cell counts and diversity at one year following transplant were attributed mainly to newly produced T cells. TCRbeta diversity was high at day 60 in some patients (a result of surviving recipient T cells and thymic progenitors).

This clonotype was counted many times. The antigen remains unidentified. Preparation of the TCRbeta library used unique molecular identifiers. TCRdb ran MiXCR on the PCR reads and lists one entry per CDR3 protein. The table lists 95,000 to 120,000 distinct CDR3 sequences, almost 6.5% of them singletons, with 20% to 25% in the top ten. Sequences were derived from PBMCs, mostly from graft donor cells, sampled 360 days after TCRalphabeta/CD19-depleted stem cell transplant. This TCR was recovered from a male patient between 2 and 9 years old who had a stem cell transplant for acute lymphoblastic leukemia, so the T cells may come from the graft donor. The chain uses TRBV12-3 or TRBV12-4 and TRBJ2-1, with D hard to call. CDR3: CASSEDNEQFF. For the CDR3, the DNA is TGTGCCAGCAGTGAAGACAATGAGCAGTTCTTC.